This T cell receptor beta chain originates from a study of T cell responses to AZD1222 COVID-19 vaccine. Repertoires were generated with immunoSEQ multiplex PCR, while TCRdb's copy carries only in-frame clones and drops some. The sample includes 200,000 or so clones, approximately 93% of them seen just once. The analysis combined second doses at about 4 or about 12 weeks. General observations from the study: Spike-specific TCR breadth and depth were elevated following two AZD1222 doses. Spike was spanned by vaccine-associated CD4 TCRs, with dominance at 160-218 and 743-854. Donors were mostly white British, more females; clonal diversity possibly underestimated.

With regard to this clone: Its antigen is as yet unknown.

The CDR3 covers 13 residues. CDR1 is SEHNR, CDR2 FQNEAQ, per germline (reference sequence). The V and J ends lost 3 bases and 2 bases respectively, with 7 bases between them. The chain carries TRBV7-9 and TRBJ1-2; D perhaps matches TRBD1 (5 bases). This TCR came from an adult who received the AZD1222 COVID-19 vaccine. Sequencing used peripheral blood, obtained 28 days after the second AZD1222 dose. The CDR3 coding sequence is TGTGCCAGCAGCTTGGAGGGGAACTATGGCTACACCTTC. Amino acids: CASSLEGNYGYTF.